This T cell receptor (beta chain) was observed in a study of OX40 agonist ivuxolimab in advanced cancers. This clone was counted once. Its antigen is unknown. Points from the study as a whole: At doses 0.1 to 3.0 mg/kg, CD4+ and CD8+ clones expanded.

The assay was immunoSEQ multiplex PCR, and TCRdb's table has in-frame clones only and misses some. This table holds approximately 69,000 clones, roughly 83% found once. Germline V gives CDR1 SGHTA, CDR2 FQGTGA. The length of the CDR3 is 14 residues. The V gene lost 0 bases and the J gene lost 4 bases, with 8 bases spanning the gap. The chain combines TRBV7-3 with TRBJ2-3; D call uncertain. The sequenced sample was CD4+ or CD8+ T cells sorted from blood, obtained in a trial of the OX40 agonist ivuxolimab. This clonotype was sampled from an adult with an advanced solid tumor such as melanoma, head and neck, liver or kidney cancer. CDR3 protein: CASSLTGGSDTQYF. CDR3 in DNA: TGTGCCAGCAGCTTAACTGGCGGATCAGATACGCAGTATTTT.